Below are 17 T cell receptor beta chains sequenced from a single sample in a study of T cell responses to AZD1222 COVID-19 vaccine. Using immunoSEQ multiplex PCR, the repertoire was profiled, and TCRdb retains in-frame clones only, with some absent. This table holds about 100,000 clones, 85% to 95% found once. The sample in question was peripheral blood, obtained on day 0 of AZD1222 vaccination. All receptors come from an adult in good health.

The chain links TRBV19 to TRBJ2-7; TRBD1 matches 9 bases. The CDR3 loop spans 16 amino acids. The germline gives CDR1 LNHDA, CDR2 SQIVND (reference sequence). Trimming at V came to 3 bases and at J to 4 bases, leaving 10 bases not matched to a gene. The CDR3 DNA is TGTGCCAGTAGTATGGGGGAAGGGACAGGGTCATACGAGCAGTACTTC. Translating gives CASSMGEGTGSYEQYF.

In this sample, this clone turned up once. The chain has TRBV30 and TRBJ1-6; D is unresolved. The germline V and J ends were trimmed by 5 bases and 0 bases, with 17 bases remaining between them. Germline CDR1 and CDR2: GTSNPN and SVGIG (reference sequence). There are 17 residues in the CDR3. The CDR3 here is CAWAQGGLSSYNSPLHF. In DNA form, the CDR3 reads TGTGCCTGGGCGCAAGGTGGACTCAGCTCCTATAATTCACCCCTCCACTTT.

The chain is built from TRBV2 and TRBJ2-2; 7 bases line up with TRBD2. The CDR3 sequence is 14 residues long. The V gene's germline CDR1 is SNHLY and CDR2 FYNNEI. The V segment lost 9 bases and the J segment 7 bases; nucleotides outside the gene matches: 11. This chain's CDR3 is CASTVLARNGELFF. The CDR3 DNA reads TGTGCCAGTACCGTACTAGCGCGTAACGGGGAGCTGTTTTTT. The full variable domain, with the rest looked up from reference TRBV2 and TRBJ2-2, is EPEVTQTPSHQVTQMGQEVILRCVPISNHLYFYWYRQILGQKVEFLVSFYNNEISEKSEIFDDQFSVERPDGSNFTLKIRSTKLEDSAMYFCASTVLARNGELFFGEGSRLTVL.

V usage is TRBV5-1 and J usage is TRBJ1-2; D unresolved. V was trimmed by 0 bases and J by 7 bases, leaving 4 bases between them. CDR1 and CDR2 from the germline V gene are SGHRS and YFSETQ. This CDR3 has 11 residues. The CDR3 coding sequence is TGCGCCAGCAGCTTGGGGGCTGGCTACACCTTC. Its translation: CASSLGAGYTF.

The chain employs TRBV30 and TRBJ2-5, with 8 bases lining up with TRBD2. This CDR3 is built from 13 residues. Per germline, CDR1 GTSNPN and CDR2 SVGIG (reference sequence). V lost 7 bases and J lost 5; bases outside the gene matches: 9. CDR3 sequence reads: CALQYGRVETQYF. The CDR3 DNA follows: TGTGCCTTGCAGTACGGGAGGGTTGAGACCCAGTACTTC.

The genes are TRBV9 and TRBJ2-1; a possible D gene is TRBD2 (5 bases). The germline V gene has CDR1 SGDLS and CDR2 YYNGEE. The ends were cut back, 4 bases at V and 3 bases at J, with 17 bases in the middle. There are 16 residues in the CDR3. The CDR3 loop reads CASSPIRIGVYNEQFF. DNA of the CDR3: TGTGCCAGCAGCCCGATAAGGATCGGGGTCTACAATGAGCAGTTCTTC.

The rearrangement links TRBV30 to TRBJ2-7; tentatively, D is TRBD2 (5 bases). The CDR3 loop spans 14 amino acids. V was trimmed by 3 bases and J by 3 bases, leaving 15 bases between them. Germline V gene sequence: CDR1 GTSNPN, CDR2 SVGIG (reference sequence). CDR3 sequence (DNA): TGTGCCTGGAGCGTTCGAGTCCGGGGCTACGAGCAGTACTTC. It is translated as CAWSVRVRGYEQYF.

The rearrangement uses TRBV28 and TRBJ1-4; TRBD1 matches 8 bases. The CDR3 extends over 16 amino acids. Germline assignment: CDR1 MDHEN and CDR2 SYDVKM. The V gene end was trimmed by 5 bases and the J gene end by 0 bases; junction bases not matched to a gene: 5. DNA for the CDR3: TGTGCCAGCAGTCCGCTGGACAGGGCAACTAATGAAAAACTGTTTTTT. Protein: CASSPLDRATNEKLFF. Using reference TRBV28 and TRBJ1-4 for the parts outside the CDR3, the full variable domain is DVKVTQSSRYLVKRTGEKVFLECVQDMDHENMFWYRQDPGLGLRLIYFSYDVKMKEKGDIPEGYSVSREKKERFSLILESASTNQTSMYLCASSPLDRATNEKLFFGSGTQLSVL.

V usage is TRBV6-2 or TRBV6-3 and J usage is TRBJ1-1; TRBD1 might be the D (5 bases). Deletions cut 4 bases from V and 2 bases from J, with 17 bases between. There are 16 residues in the CDR3. Germline assignment: CDR1 MNHEY and CDR2 SVGEGT. Here the CDR3 reads CASSWGKGRANTEAFF. The CDR3 DNA reads as TGTGCCAGCAGTTGGGGTAAAGGCAGGGCAAACACTGAAGCTTTCTTT.

The genes are TRBV13 and TRBJ2-6; D is unresolved. The CDR3 sequence is 15 residues long. Trimming shortened V by 5 bases and J by 0 bases, and 8 bases separated the two germline ends. From germline, CDR1 is PRHDT and CDR2 FYEKMQ (reference sequence). The CDR3 loop reads CASSPSISGANVLTF. For the CDR3, the DNA is TGTGCCAGCAGCCCCTCGATCTCTGGGGCCAACGTCCTGACTTTC. The full variable domain, rest sourced from reference TRBV13 and TRBJ2-6, is AAGVIQSPRHLIKEKRETATLKCYPIPRHDTVYWYQQGPGQDPQFLISFYEKMQSDKGSIPDRFSAQQFSDYHSELNMSSLELGDSALYFCASSPSISGANVLTFGAGSRLTVL.

This chain links TRBV28 with TRBJ1-3; D not resolved. CDR3 length equals 11 residues. Germline V gene sequence: CDR1 MDHEN, CDR2 SYDVKM. V shed 7 bases and J shed 7 bases, with 8 bases lying between them. The CDR3 nucleotides are TGTGCCAGCACCAAGGTCAACACCATATATTTT. As protein: CASTKVNTIYF.

The rearrangement uses TRBV28 and TRBJ1-6, with a possible D match to TRBD1 (5 bases). V lost 4 bases and J 13 bases, leaving 20 bases between the germline ends. Germline V gives CDR1 MDHEN, CDR2 SYDVKM. The CDR3 runs 15 residues. CDR3 sequence: CASSSPGTRSVPLHF. CDR3 nucleotides: TGTGCCAGCAGTTCCCCCGGGACCCGGTCTGTCCCCCTCCACTTT.

The chain has TRBV20-1 and TRBJ2-7, with D hard to call. The CDR3 runs 11 residues. Germline values: CDR1 DFQATT, CDR2 SNEGSKA (reference sequence). CDR3 nucleotides: TGCAGGGTTGGCTCTACGGGCGAGCAGTACTTC. Protein sequence: CRVGSTGEQYF.

This clone was seen a few times. V usage is TRBV2 and J usage is TRBJ2-5; TRBD2 matches at 7 bases. CDR3 size: 15 residues. In germline, CDR1 is SNHLY, CDR2 FYNNEI. The junction had 10 bases not matched to a gene; V was cut back by 8 bases and J by 1 base. CDR3 loop: CASLEGGEAQETQYF. CDR3 coding DNA: TGTGCCAGCCTTGAGGGAGGGGAGGCCCAAGAGACCCAGTACTTC.

Note on this clone: This specimen includes other DNA sequences encoding the same CDR3. V is TRBV27 and J is TRBJ1-1; 8 positions agree with TRBD1. This CDR3 has 14 amino acids. From germline, CDR1 is MNHEY and CDR2 SMNVEV (reference sequence). V was clipped by 2 bases and J by 4 bases; unmatched bases: 3. CDR3 sequence reads: CASSLRTGSTEAFF. The CDR3 nucleotides read TGTGCCAGCAGTTTAAGGACAGGGTCCACTGAAGCTTTCTTT.

The rearrangement uses TRBV5-1 and TRBJ1-5; maybe TRBD1 (6 bases). Trimming shortened V by 4 bases and J by 2 bases, and 16 bases separated the two germline ends. The CDR3 has 16 amino acids. Germline V gene data show CDR1 as SGHRS and CDR2 as YFSETQ. The CDR3 bases are TGCGCCAGCAGCCCCGGGGGGCCTATGGGCAATCAGCCCCAGCATTTT. It encodes CASSPGGPMGNQPQHF. Filled out from reference TRBV5-1 and TRBJ1-5, the complete variable domain reads KAGVTQTPRYLIKTRGQQVTLSCSPISGHRSVSWYQQTPGQGLQFLFEYFSETQRNKGNFPGRFSGRQFSNSRSEMNVSTLELGDSALYLCASSPGGPMGNQPQHFGDGTRLSIL.

The chain has TRBV5-1 and TRBJ2-7; TRBD2 agrees at 8 bases. The V and J ends lost 2 bases and 5 bases, in that order; junction bases with no gene match: 3. This CDR3 region has 13 residues. CDR1 is SGHRS and CDR2 is YFSETQ in the germline V gene. As DNA, the CDR3 is TGCGCCAGCAGCTTCAGCGGGAGCGACGAGCAGTACTTC. Protein sequence: CASSFSGSDEQYF. Variable domain in full (rest from reference TRBV5-1 and TRBJ2-7): KAGVTQTPRYLIKTRGQQVTLSCSPISGHRSVSWYQQTPGQGLQFLFEYFSETQRNKGNFPGRFSGRQFSNSRSEMNVSTLELGDSALYLCASSFSGSDEQYFGPGTRLTVT.